This TCR beta chain was observed in a study of regulatory T cells in long-lasting Graves disease. This clonotype was seen at least ten times. Germline assignment: CDR1 LGHDT and CDR2 YNNKEL (reference sequence). The V gene lost 3 bases and the J gene lost 10 bases, with 16 bases spanning the gap. This CDR3 has 15 amino acids. As to time point: newly diagnosed GD, antithyroid drugs for less than 3 months. PBMC RNA was the source of the TCR library. Construction of TCR beta libraries relied on iRepertoire HTBI primers and on Arm-PCR targeting CDR3 regions. TCRdb re-called the multiplex PCR reads through MiXCR, storing one row per CDR3 protein. Among 300,000 to 450,000 distinct CDR3 sequences, 15% were seen once, and the ten largest hold 22%.

This clonotype originated in a female donor with Graves disease. Sequenced material: peripheral blood mononuclear cells (PBMCs), taken at new diagnosis, from a patient treated with antithyroid drugs. The chain is built from TRBV3-1 and TRBJ1-6, with a tentative D call TRBD1 (5 bases). This CDR3 reads CASSQSAGRESPLHF. The CDR3 bases are TGTGCCAGCAGCCAGTCGGCAGGGCGGGAATCACCCCTCCACTTT.